This T cell receptor (beta chain) was identified during a study of T cell repertoires in cytomegalovirus infection. Turning to the study itself: Indications of both CMV infection and matching HLA type were provided by public TCR beta signatures.

One entry per CDR3 protein results from TCRdb running MiXCR on the reads. This sample yields 750,000 to 900,000 distinct CDR3 sequences, of which almost 30% are seen a single time; around 13% belongs to the top ten. This clonotype was detected only a few times. Its specificity is unknown. This receptor was taken from a human donor in good health (CMV status not recorded). Some clones in this sample may be carry-over from other donors' samples. This sample comprised cultured CD8+ T cells from PBMCs, obtained from culture after CMV antigen stimulation.

The CDR3 DNA sequence: TGTGCCAGCAGCTTAGCCTTAGGCCCCAGAGGCAATTCACCCCTCCACTTT. Amino acids: CASSLALGPRGNSPLHF. This sequence joins TRBV7-6 and TRBJ1-6, with D uncertain. The V end was cut by 0 bases, the J end by 7 bases, with 16 bases between. The CDR3 is 17 residues long. Germline loops: CDR1 SGHVS, CDR2 FNYEAQ.